This entry describes one T cell receptor (beta chain). Its antigen is still unknown. The sample holds no much larger clone one base away, and base qualities are not on file. The cohort was made up of approximately 670 healthy bone marrow donors. At the time of sampling, all cohort members were nominally healthy, though unrecorded immune exposures were likely present. The donor was CMV seronegative and belonged to the group of more than 300 seronegative cohort members. Every donor gave a peripheral blood sample, and the peripheral blood mononuclear cells from that sample were used for TCR beta sequencing. Genomic DNA extraction from the blood cell samples was performed with the Qiagen DNeasy Blood Extraction Kit. This entry belongs to a study of cytomegalovirus exposure and HLA in healthy donors (dated by TCRdb to 2017 to 2019). Regarding the study in general: According to an earlier analysis of a few hundred of the donors, about 170 million T cells yielded 117 million unique TCR beta sequences and about 280 Gb of sequence data. In the later analysis, no new phenotypic data were used to find candidate immune exposures; instead, reliance was placed on TCR beta sequences and their occurrence across donors. Among a few hundred genotyped donors of the cohort, an average of around 240,000 unique TCR beta nucleotide sequences were sequenced per donor, roughly 20% of them non-productive. In a later genetic analysis, genome-wide SNP genotypes for about 60% of the 666 donors were used, and that subset was treated as a discovery cohort. Four to six DR-DQ haplotypes were handled as single units for association and clustering, since linkage in the cohort was strong. To decide whether each TCR beta V gene segment behaved as functional or pseudogenic, an earlier analysis of some 570 of the donors relied on high-throughput TCR beta sequencing. Both class I and class II loci were covered by HLA typing, at four-digit resolution. Using immunosequencing, the study profiled T cell repertoires from around 680 subjects and related those repertoires to cytomegalovirus serostatus. The study aimed to test whether signatures of past pathogen exposure could be identified by cataloging public T cell receptors. Typing coverage varied by locus: about 629-630 donors for A, B, C, DRB1 and DQB1; approximately 560 for DQA1; about 590 for DPA1; about 450 for DPB1. Every discovery cohort repertoire had been produced on one sequencing platform. In addition to the first cohort of hundreds of subjects, a separate validation cohort of around 110 different subjects was used. Donor age, sex, ethnicity and CMV serostatus were compiled together with the repertoire data. To predict cytomegalovirus infection status, the study brought together high-throughput TCR immunosequencing, statistical association of individual TCRs with disease status, and machine learning. Of the 398 genotyped donors, approximately 80% fell in the genetic ancestry cluster associated with self-reported Caucasian donors. An early release covering approximately 600 HLA-typed donors comprised about 300 gigabases of sequencing data and tens of millions of unique TCR sequences. In a later analysis, previously published TCR beta repertoires from 666 donors were re-analyzed and high-resolution HLA genotyping was added so that TCR occurrence patterns could be studied.

Taken from the germline V gene, the CDR1 and CDR2 loops are MGHRA and YSYEKL. Measured from the cysteine to the phenylalanine, the CDR3 is 15 residues long. Here the CDR3 DNA is all that survives: 45 bases in frame from base 1. Trimming takes 0 bases off V and 4 bases off J; junction bases not matched to a gene: 4. Library construction relied on the immunoSEQ multiplex PCR assay. For the multiplex PCR, a mixture combining 60 forward primers for TCR Vbeta segments and 13 reverse primers for TCR Jbeta segments was used. A multiplex PCR assay on genomic DNA amplified the CDR3 region of rearranged TCR beta genes. The Illumina HiSeq System was used to sequence the amplified TCR beta libraries as 87-base-pair reads. Concerning the study's data processing: A later analysis counted about 80 million unique TCR beta chains across the 500 to 850 repertoires, and roughly 11 million of these chains were shared by at least two donors. Raw reads were error-corrected and collapsed into unique sequences by a nearest-neighbor algorithm in which closely related sequences were merged to remove PCR and sequencing errors. To assign V, D and J gene segments, CDR3 sequences were aligned to IMGT reference sequences. For a sequence to be retained, a match of at least six nucleotides was required to both a V gene segment and a J gene segment. A rearrangement counted as productive if the CDR3 had no stop codons and remained in frame with V and J, and every other rearrangement counted as non-productive. Following IMGT convention, CDR3 was defined as the stretch from the second conserved V-encoded cysteine up to the conserved J-encoded phenylalanine. The earlier analysis of about 570 of the donors excluded any sequence lacking an unambiguous match to a single V gene segment. An earlier analysis of a few hundred of the donors classified V segments as functional when productive rearrangements were above 56.7% and as segregating when the standard deviation between donors was above 5%. A statistical classification framework was built to diagnose cytomegalovirus status from the catalog of TCR beta chain sequences. In a later analysis, V and J genes were assigned by comparing TCR nucleotide sequences against IMGT/GENE-DB human TR gene sequences. Using the TCRdist pipeline, a later analysis assigned CDR3 sequences along with most-parsimonious VDJ recombination scenarios. In a later analysis, each TCR beta chain was defined by its CDR3 amino acid sequence together with its V-gene family, and reads without a unique V-gene family were excluded. In a later analysis, several hundred highly shared, low-generation-probability nucleotide sequences were removed to address suspected cross-contamination and a sequencing artifact. In a later analysis, a clonal expansion index was calculated for each public chain from normalized within-repertoire ranks of inferred template counts. In a later analysis, generation probabilities were computed using a VDJ recombination model fitted to out-of-frame rearrangements, and the results were checked against IGoR. Hypergeometric tests were used in a later analysis to score TCR-TCR, TCR-HLA and TCR-CMV co-occurrence, with a repertoire-size bias correction applied to the TCR pairs. False discovery rates were estimated in a later analysis by permuting HLA or CMV assignments 20 times. In a later analysis, co-occurring TCRs were grouped with DBSCAN, and TCRdist sequence similarity was added when clustering was performed within HLA-allele-positive subsets. Repertoires with fewer than 30,000 or more than 120,000 public chains were left out of co-occurrence clustering, as were four to six repertoires with anomalous nucleotide sharing. Entries here come from immuneACCESS through TCRdb and include only in-frame sequences with V and J called. Some clones fail to appear in such tables; in the studies checked, an unresolved V gene covers under half of the shortfall, and the cause of the remainder is unknown. That table supplies the V and J calls and clone size; D and trimming were determined from the DNA. The sample has a few hundred thousand clones on record, roughly 80% of them singletons. The ten biggest clones cover 2.5% to 3.5% of the sample.

Overall results and qualifications from the work: Most TCR sequences were observed very rarely across donors, whereas some public TCRs were present in many individuals. For the cohort, immune exposure information was limited to CMV serostatus. In vitro tests confirmed that a few of the cytomegalovirus-associated TCR beta chains recognize cytomegalovirus antigens. According to a later analysis, most CMV-associated TCR beta chains appeared to be HLA-restricted, and the HLA associations seemed to be driven largely by CMV exposure. A further reported finding was that TCR beta sequences accurately predicted the HLA-A and HLA-B alleles for most subjects in the first cohort. The authors suggested that the approach could potentially be extended to other disease states and immunological phenotypes. Some IMGT-functional V segments, including TRBV6-2 and TRBV6-3, could not be distinguished by the 87-base-pair reads and were therefore excluded. Sequencing depth was assumed to be roughly uniform across donors in the presence/absence analyses, though that assumption may not hold. An association between a missense DCLRE1C variant and V-gene and J-gene trimming of TCR beta chains was found in a later genetic analysis and replicated in an independent cohort. This cohort had only TCR beta chains sequenced, and the lack of alpha or paired-chain data limited which features could be detected. A total of some 180 TCR beta chains were listed by the study as associated with cytomegalovirus. When HLA alleles, especially DR and DQ, strongly co-occurred, attributing TCR associations to individual alleles was difficult. In a later analysis, HLA-associated TCR beta chains were found to be more clonally expanded and to have lower generation probabilities than equally common non-associated chains. In a later analysis, several top co-occurrence clusters were reported to appear linked to parvovirus B19, influenza, CMV and Epstein-Barr virus. Linkage disequilibrium might explain the correlated functional status among segregating V segments, but an unknown experimental factor could not be ruled out. In a later analysis, the rate of TCR association differed among HLA loci, with DRB1 alleles having the most associated TCRs and HLA-C alleles having the fewest. The classifier was reported to diagnose cytomegalovirus status with high specificity and sensitivity in both the original cohort and the validation cohort. In a later analysis, 15,000 to 20,000 TCR beta sequences were associated with specific HLA alleles at a false discovery rate of 0.05. Compared with the 666-donor mean, donors in an Asian-associated ancestry cluster had fewer N-insertions in productive TCRs, according to a later genetic analysis. A cluster of highly shared sequence variants was judged likely to represent a technical artifact of the sequencing pipeline. HLA typing was unavailable for some donors at each locus, so association tests used only the typed subset. Over 15 rarely observed V segments, including chromosome 9 orphons, were excluded from the earlier analysis of some 590 of the donors because counts were too low. An earlier analysis of some 590 of the donors showed that most TCR beta V segments appeared in productive rearrangements either about 87% or about 30% of the time, which broadly matched IMGT annotations.

The sequence joins TRBV4-1 to TRBJ2-5; the junction holds 8 bases that match TRBD2. Sequencing input: PBMCs. The clonotype was recovered from a man aged 25 to 45 in good health and CMV-seronegative. The nucleotide sequence reads as follows: TGCGCCAGCAGCCAAGACCCCGGGGGGGGAGAGACCCAGTACTTC. Its translation reads: CASSQDPGGGETQYF.